This T cell receptor (beta chain) was recorded in a study of CD8 T cells in ankylosing spondylitis. There are many counts of this clonotype. Its antigen is unknown. V dropped 3 bases and J dropped 0; count of bases not matched to a gene: 8. The CDR3 sequence is 15 residues long. Germline V CDR1 and CDR2: DFQATT, SNEGSKA (reference sequence). Study results and limitations: Disease-linked clones bore a CD8+ phenotype and were relatively rare in peripheral blood. Significant enrichment of disease-linked clones was reportedly seen in matched ankylosing spondylitis synovial fluid.

With molecular barcodes, quantitative 5'-RACE was used to make the TCR beta libraries. MiXCR, run by TCRdb on the 5' RACE reads, gives a single entry per CDR3 protein. This table holds approximately 250,000 distinct CDR3 sequences, 20% to 30% found once. The specimen was blood, either unsorted or a sorted T cell fraction (not recorded which). The sequence was collected from a male donor with ankylosing spondylitis or in good health (not recorded which). The chain is built from TRBV20-1 and TRBJ2-7; TRBD2 matches 7 bases. The CDR3 DNA reads TGCAGTGCTAGCTTCCCACGGACTAGCTCCTACGAGCAGTACTTC. Amino acid sequence: CSASFPRTSSYEQYF.